This T cell receptor beta chain was sequenced for a study of cytomegalovirus exposure and HLA in healthy donors. The PCR made use of 60 Vbeta and 13 Jbeta primers. Some clones are missing from TCRdb's copy, which holds only in-frame ones; the method was immunoSEQ multiplex PCR. The sample lists fewer than 30,000 clones, 60% to 80% occurring once. The CDR3 is 15 amino acids. Trimming stripped 3 bases from V and 1 base from J, with 12 bases between. Looked up from germline, CDR1 is MNHNS and CDR2 is SASEGT. This sequence joins TRBV6-1 and TRBJ1-2, with TRBD1 as a possible D gene (5 bases). The specimen was PBMCs. The source is a male donor in good health and CMV-seropositive. The CDR3 loop reads CASSDRPGGNYGYTF. As DNA, the CDR3 is TGTGCCAGCAGTGACAGGCCGGGGGGTAACTATGGCTACACCTTC.